The 24 T cell receptor beta chains in this list originate from one sample, sequenced in a study of T-cell reconstitution after alpha-beta-depleted transplantation in children. Unique molecular identifiers were built into the TCRbeta library. MiXCR, applied by TCRdb to the PCR reads, yields one record per CDR3 protein. The sample holds about a million distinct CDR3 sequences, about 30% seen once. Sequences were derived from PBMCs, mostly from graft donor cells, sampled 360 days after TCRalphabeta/CD19-depleted stem cell transplant. These receptors were obtained from a boy younger than two who had a stem cell transplant for SCID, so the T cells may come from the graft donor.

A note on this clonotype: The conserved closing phenylalanine or tryptophan is absent in this CDR3, likely reflecting a read error. The chain recombines TRBV4-2 with TRBJ2-5; a possible D gene is TRBD1 (5 bases). The CDR3 is made up of 16 amino acids. Trimming cost V 1 base and J 5 bases, with 17 bases left between them. Germline V lookup: CDR1 LGHNA, CDR2 YNFKEQ. CDR3 loop: CASSQVEGAVRETQYL. CDR3 sequence (DNA): TGTGCCAGCAGCCAAGTGGAAGGGGCTGTACGGGAGACCCAGTACCTC.

This clonotype was seen a handful of times. The chain uses TRBV6-5 and TRBJ2-1; 9 bases are shared with TRBD2. This CDR3 spans 17 amino acids. The germline CDR1 and CDR2 sequences are MNHEY and SVGAGI. After removal of 2 bases from V and 9 bases from J, the junction contained 14 bases not matched to a gene. The CDR3 here is CASSYPQAGGPTIEQFF. DNA of the CDR3: TGTGCCAGCAGTTACCCCCAGGCGGGGGGGCCTACAATTGAGCAGTTCTTC.

This clonotype was observed a handful of times. This chain links TRBV5-1 with TRBJ2-1; the match to TRBD2 covers 7 bases. The germline CDR1 and CDR2 sequences are SGHRS and YFSETQ. CDR3 length equals 18 residues. Losses at the gene ends were 2 bases for V and 3 bases for J; bases not matched to a gene: 14. The CDR3 is CASSFSLSGTTIYNEQFF. In DNA, the CDR3 is TGCGCCAGCAGCTTTTCTTTATCGGGGACTACGATCTACAATGAGCAGTTCTTC.

This clonotype has just a few counts. The CDR3 reads CASRGGLSTDTQYF. In DNA form, the CDR3 reads TGTGCCAGCAGGGGGGGCCTCAGCACAGATACGCAGTATTTT. The genes are TRBV6-2 or TRBV6-3 and TRBJ2-3; TRBD1 or TRBD2 may be the D gene (6 bases each). CDR3 length: 14 residues. V lost 6 bases and J 0 bases, leaving 10 bases between the germline ends. Per germline, CDR1 MNHEY and CDR2 SVGEGT.

This clonotype was seen more than once but under ten times. The chain recombines TRBV29-1 with TRBJ1-1, with 9 nucleotides matching TRBD1. From germline, CDR1 is SQVTM and CDR2 ANQGSEA. The J segment lost 4 bases and the V segment lost 6 bases, leaving 9 bases of the junction unmatched. This CDR3 spans 14 amino acids. Written as DNA, the CDR3 is TGCAGCGTGAGGGGACAGGGTCTTTTCACTGAAGCTTTCTTT. Residues: CSVRGQGLFTEAFF.

This clonotype was detected only a few times. The V and J genes are TRBV5-1 and TRBJ2-7, with 8 bases fitting TRBD1. The germline V gene has CDR1 SGHRS and CDR2 YFSETQ. The length of the CDR3 is 16 residues. J gave up 3 bases and V 4 bases, and 12 bases lay outside the gene matches. For the CDR3, the DNA is TGCGCCAGCAGCGGGGGACAGGAGGCCCGGATCTACGAGCAGTACTTC. This codes for CASSGGQEARIYEQYF.

The J gene is TRBJ2-7, the V gene TRBV7-2; TRBD2 agrees at 7 bases. V was pared by 1 base and J by 0 bases, with 3 bases of the junction left unmatched. The CDR3 has 15 amino acids. Germline CDR1 SGHTA, CDR2 FQGNSA. The CDR3 nucleotides are TGTGCCAGCAGCTTAGGGAGCGGGGCCTCCTACGAGCAGTACTTC. Translated: CASSLGSGASYEQYF.

The chain has TRBV5-1 and TRBJ2-7, with 7 bases fitting TRBD2. CDR3 length equals 15 residues. Germline CDR1 SGHRS, CDR2 YFSETQ. With V trimmed by 1 base and J by 0 bases, 4 bases remained unmatched. The CDR3 sequence: CASSLSGIPSYEQYF. CDR3 in DNA: TGCGCCAGCAGCTTGAGCGGGATCCCCTCCTACGAGCAGTACTTC.

The J gene is TRBJ2-1, the V gene TRBV28; D remains unclear. The ends were cut back, 5 bases at V and 1 base at J, with 15 bases in the middle. The CDR3 runs 16 residues. Germline values: CDR1 MDHEN, CDR2 SYDVKM. CDR3 amino acids: CASSPLGQKSYNEQFF. CDR3 in DNA: TGTGCCAGCAGTCCCCTAGGGCAGAAGTCCTACAATGAGCAGTTCTTC.

The chain uses TRBV6-1 and TRBJ2-1, with D tentatively TRBD1 (5 bases). Germline CDR1 and CDR2: MNHNS and SASEGT. V was clipped by 7 bases and J by 5 bases, with 18 bases between them. CDR3 length: 15 amino acids. CDR3 coding DNA: TGTGCCAGCAAAAGGGGTTTGTGGTCTGACAATGAGCAGTTCTTC. Translated: CASKRGLWSDNEQFF.

The V and J genes are TRBV20-1 and TRBJ1-1; 8 bases align to TRBD1. The V gene's germline CDR1 is DFQATT and CDR2 SNEGSKA (reference sequence). The V and J ends lost 4 bases and 8 bases, in that order; junction bases with no gene match: 6. The CDR3 runs to 12 residues. The CDR3 DNA sequence: TGCAGTGCTACTCGGACAGGGATAGAAGCTTTCTTT. Protein: CSATRTGIEAFF.

This clonotype was detected a few times. The gene calls are TRBV6-5 and TRBJ1-1; a weak D match, TRBD1 (6 bases). This CDR3 contains 18 residues. Germline V CDR1 and CDR2: MNHEY, SVGAGI. Between the trimmed V and J ends, which lost 5 bases and 0 bases, there was a span of 22 bases. Here the CDR3 reads CASSTDTIRGKMNTEAFF. The CDR3, as DNA: TGTGCCAGCAGTACGGATACTATCAGGGGAAAGATGAACACTGAAGCTTTCTTT.

This clonotype was observed a few times. The chain employs TRBV20-1 and TRBJ2-6, with TRBD2 as a possible D gene (5 bases). The CDR3 length is 14 residues. Germline V gene data show CDR1 as DFQATT and CDR2 as SNEGSKA (reference sequence). V shed 3 bases and J shed 0 bases, with 6 bases lying between them. The CDR3 protein is CSASRGSGANVLTF. CDR3 DNA: TGCAGTGCTAGCCGGGGCTCTGGGGCCAACGTCCTGACTTTC.

This clonotype was seen only a few times. The J gene is TRBJ1-1, the V gene TRBV30, with 7 bases identical to TRBD1. Germline CDR1 is GTSNPN and CDR2 is SVGIG (reference sequence). Trimming at V came to 0 bases and at J to 8 bases, leaving 6 bases not matched to a gene. The CDR3 is 13 residues long. The DNA for the CDR3 is TGTGCCTGGAGTGTACAAGGGGGCCGGGAAGCTTTCTTT. It encodes CAWSVQGGREAFF.

There are a few counts of this clonotype. The CDR3 nucleotides are TGTGCCAGTAGTATTTCGGGGACTTACGGGGAGCTGTTTTTT. It translates to CASSISGTYGELFF. This chain joins TRBV19 and TRBJ2-2, with D perhaps TRBD2 (6 bases). V lost 3 bases and J 7 bases, leaving 12 bases between the germline ends. Germline assignment: CDR1 LNHDA and CDR2 SQIVND (reference sequence). The CDR3 has 14 residues.

The rearrangement links TRBV20-1 to TRBJ2-1; no clear D gene. CDR3 size: 16 residues. Germline loops: CDR1 DFQATT, CDR2 SNEGSKA (reference sequence). The ends were cut back, 3 bases at V and 1 base at J, with 16 bases in the middle. The CDR3 region has the DNA TGCAGTGCTAGTGCGTCATCGGTGAGATCCTACAATGAGCAGTTCTTC. Translated, it gives CSASASSVRSYNEQFF.

The chain employs TRBV13 and TRBJ2-1, with D tentatively TRBD2 (6 bases). The length of the CDR3 is 16 residues. Germline loops: CDR1 PRHDT, CDR2 FYEKMQ (reference sequence). The V end lost 5 bases, the J end lost 2 bases, and 16 bases lay between the germline ends. The CDR3 sequence: CASSPRDSITYNEQFF. The CDR3 DNA sequence: TGTGCCAGCAGCCCCCGGGACTCGATTACCTACAATGAGCAGTTCTTC.

J is TRBJ2-7 and V is TRBV11-2; no clear D gene. The germline V and J ends were trimmed by 8 bases and 4 bases, with 15 bases remaining between them. Germline values: CDR1 SGHAT, CDR2 FQNNGV. CDR3 length equals 13 residues. CDR3 nucleotides: TGTGCCAGCGGGCGGTCATACGGGTACGAGCAGTACTTC. Translating it yields CASGRSYGYEQYF. Based on the CDR3 plus reference TRBV11-2 and TRBJ2-7, the full variable domain is EAGVAQSPRYKIIEKRQSVAFWCNPISGHATLYWYQQILGQGPKLLIQFQNNGVVDDSQLPKDRFSAERLKGVDSTLKIQPAKLEDSAVYLCASGRSYGYEQYFGPGTRLTVT.

The V and J genes are TRBV5-5 and TRBJ1-5; perhaps TRBD1 as D (5 bases). This CDR3 comprises 13 residues. V dropped 1 base and J dropped 7 bases, with 9 bases sitting between them. CDR1 is SGHKS and CDR2 is YYEKEE in the germline V gene (reference sequence). CDR3 amino acids: CASSLNEGQPQHF. The CDR3 DNA follows: TGTGCCAGCAGCTTGAATGAGGGGCAGCCCCAGCATTTT.

The chain has TRBV9 and TRBJ1-2, with D maybe TRBD1 (5 bases). Germline V gene sequence: CDR1 SGDLS, CDR2 YYNGEE. This CDR3 is built from 14 residues. The germline V and J ends were trimmed by 0 bases and 8 bases, with 14 bases remaining between them. The CDR3 sequence: CASSVVPGLRGYTF. CDR3 nucleotide sequence: TGTGCCAGCAGCGTAGTCCCAGGGCTGCGAGGCTACACCTTC.

A few counts support this clonotype. This chain uses TRBV28 with TRBJ1-4; D gene unclear. The germline V gene encodes CDR1 MDHEN and CDR2 SYDVKM. The germline V and J ends were trimmed by 6 bases and 15 bases, with 17 bases remaining between them. This CDR3 is built from 12 residues. The CDR3 region is CASSPDLIGLFF. CDR3 nucleotides: TGTGCCAGCAGCCCAGATCTAATAGGCTTGTTTTTT.

As for this clonotype: Compared with germline, one end of the junction differs, possibly owing to a read error. The chain couples TRBV10-3 to TRBJ2-1, with TRBD2 matching over 10 bases. Germline CDR1 and CDR2: ENHRY and SYGVKD. The CDR3 length is 12 residues. CDR3 DNA: TGTGCCATCAGTGAACGAGCGGGGGGGCAAATCTTC. Amino acid sequence: CAISERAGGQIF.

The chain is built from TRBV20-1 and TRBJ2-3; 7 nucleotides agree with TRBD1. Germline trimming cut 6 bases from V and 3 bases from J; bases unmatched to any gene: 6. The CDR3 has 13 amino acids. Germline V lookup: CDR1 DFQATT, CDR2 SNEGSKA (reference sequence). CDR3 residues: CSAKGQPTDTQYF. In DNA, the CDR3 is TGCAGTGCAAAGGGACAGCCGACAGATACGCAGTATTTT.

The CDR3 DNA follows: TGCAGTGCTCTGTATACAGGGAGGGGAACTGAAGCTTTCTTT. Its protein is CSALYTGRGTEAFF. The V call is TRBV20-1, the J call TRBJ1-1; D perhaps matches TRBD1 (6 bases). Germline CDR1 DFQATT, CDR2 SNEGSKA (reference sequence). V lost 5 bases, J lost 5 bases, and 18 bases lay in between. The CDR3 is 14 residues long.